Shown below are 25 T cell receptor beta chains from a single sample sequenced in a study of cytomegalovirus exposure and HLA in healthy donors. PCR used 60 Vbeta primers and 13 Jbeta primers. Data came from immunoSEQ multiplex PCR; TCRdb stores just in-frame clones and leaves some out. The data contain about 130,000 clones, approximately 80% of them seen just once; the ten biggest clones take up 4.2%. Sequenced: PBMCs. Receptors originate from a male donor in good health and CMV-seropositive.

The J gene is TRBJ1-5, the V gene TRBV11-2, with a possible D match to TRBD1 (5 bases). The germline V gene encodes CDR1 SGHAT and CDR2 FQNNGV. The V and J ends lost 1 base and 7 bases respectively, with 17 bases between them. There are 16 residues in the CDR3. CDR3 in amino acids: CASSLGRGGKIQPQHF. The CDR3 DNA follows: TGTGCCAGCAGCTTAGGGAGGGGAGGGAAAATCCAGCCCCAGCATTTT.

This chain links TRBV21-1 with TRBJ2-1; no check of the table's D call, TRBD1, against the DNA was made. TRBV21-1 is marked as a pseudogene. The CDR3 extends over 19 amino acids. The CDR3 DNA sequence: TGTGCCAGCAGCAAAGGGGGGGCCCATGGGACAGGCCAATACAATGAGCAGTTCTTC. It encodes CASSKGGAHGTGQYNEQFF.

The V gene is TRBV14, the J gene TRBJ2-2, with D possibly being TRBD1 (6 bases). The V gene's germline CDR1 is SGHDN and CDR2 FVKESK. Deletions cut 10 bases from V and 6 bases from J, with 15 bases between. This CDR3 region has 13 residues. DNA for the CDR3: TGTGCCATCCGGGACACACTGGCCGGGGAGCTGTTTTTT. This encodes CAIRDTLAGELFF. Looking up the rest from reference TRBV14 and TRBJ2-2 gives the full variable domain: EAGVTQFPSHSVIEKGQTVTLRCDPISGHDNLYWYRRVMGKEIKFLLHFVKESKQDESGMPNNRFLAERTGGTYSTLKVQPAELEDSGVYFCAIRDTLAGELFFGEGSRLTVL.

V usage is TRBV2 and J usage is TRBJ2-7; TRBD2 aligns across 8 bases. The ends lost 7 bases at V and 3 bases at J; junction bases unmatched: 2. Germline V gene sequence: CDR1 SNHLY, CDR2 FYNNEI. CDR3 length: 12 residues. The CDR3 DNA reads as TGTGCCAGCAACGGGGGGGACTACGAGCAGTACTTC. This encodes CASNGGDYEQYF. Filled out from reference TRBV2 and TRBJ2-7, the complete variable domain reads EPEVTQTPSHQVTQMGQEVILRCVPISNHLYFYWYRQILGQKVEFLVSFYNNEISEKSEIFDDQFSVERPDGSNFTLKIRSTKLEDSAMYFCASNGGDYEQYFGPGTRLTVT.

V is TRBV7-5 and J is TRBJ2-7; the table calls TRBD2, which could not be checked here. TRBV7-5 is described as a pseudogene. CDR3 length equals 16 residues. This CDR3 reads CVRSRPGTMEGDEQYF. The CDR3 nucleotides are TGTGTCAGAAGCCGTCCCGGGACTATGGAGGGTGACGAGCAGTACTTC.

Only a few counts were recorded for this clone. The chain is built from TRBV19 and TRBJ2-3, with 10 bases lining up with TRBD2. V dropped 8 bases and J dropped 3; count of bases not matched to a gene: 8. The CDR3 contains 15 residues. Germline V CDR1 and CDR2: LNHDA, SQIVND (reference sequence). The CDR3 DNA reads as TGTGCCAGTTGCCTCTCTAGCGGGAGTACAGATACGCAGTATTTT. As protein: CASCLSSGSTDTQYF.

The chain has TRBV5-5 and TRBJ1-1, with D possibly TRBD1 on 5 matching bases. V lost 0 bases and J 6 bases, leaving 9 bases between the germline ends. In germline, CDR1 is SGHKS, CDR2 YYEKEE (reference sequence). The CDR3 loop spans 13 amino acids. CDR3 protein: CASSLVGAAEAFF. The CDR3 bases are TGTGCCAGCAGCTTGGTAGGGGCCGCTGAAGCTTTCTTT.

This chain uses TRBV5-1 with TRBJ1-2; TRBD1 aligns across 12 bases. Per germline, CDR1 SGHRS and CDR2 YFSETQ. The CDR3 loop spans 16 amino acids. V lost 4 bases, J lost 7 bases, and 11 bases stayed unmatched. In DNA, the CDR3 is TGCGCCAGCAGCCTTTATCCGGGACAGGGGGCGTTTGGCTACACCTTC. It encodes CASSLYPGQGAFGYTF.

This clone was seen just once. V is TRBV19 and J is TRBJ1-1; D is uncertain. The CDR3 runs to 13 residues. The V end lost 9 bases, the J end lost 4 bases, and 15 bases lay between the germline ends. The germline CDR1 and CDR2 sequences are LNHDA and SQIVND (reference sequence). DNA for the CDR3: TGTGCCAGCCACACCGGCGGGATCACTGAAGCTTTCTTT. Translation gives CASHTGGITEAFF.

The chain has TRBV6-5 and TRBJ1-1, with D tentatively TRBD1 (5 bases). Germline loops: CDR1 MNHEY, CDR2 SVGAGI. The CDR3 is made up of 14 amino acids. V shed 6 bases and J shed 2 bases, with 13 bases lying between them. CDR3 DNA sequence: TGTGCCAGCAGACCAGGGCGGAAAAACACTGAAGCTTTCTTT. Residues: CASRPGRKNTEAFF.

The chain employs TRBV27 and TRBJ1-5; perhaps TRBD1 as D (6 bases). Germline CDR1 and CDR2: MNHEY and SMNVEV (reference sequence). Between the trimmed V and J ends, which lost 8 bases and 3 bases, there was a span of 14 bases. The CDR3 has 14 residues. The CDR3 loop is CASGIRDTNQPQHF. DNA for the CDR3: TGTGCCAGCGGAATTAGGGACACCAATCAGCCCCAGCATTTT.

This clone was seen a few times. The rearrangement joins TRBV28 to TRBJ1-4; D is uncertain. Trimming pared 4 bases from V and 2 bases from J, leaving 11 bases between. This CDR3 comprises 15 residues. Germline CDR1 and CDR2: MDHEN and SYDVKM. The CDR3 region has the DNA TGTGCCAGCAGTTGCAGGAACTGGACTAATGAAAAACTGTTTTTT. It codes for CASSCRNWTNEKLFF.

The CDR3 region is CASRAFTDTQYF. Here the CDR3 DNA reads TGTGCCAGCAGGGCTTTCACAGATACGCAGTATTTT. This chain joins TRBV9 and TRBJ2-3; no clear D gene. CDR1 and CDR2 (germline): SGDLS, YYNGEE. V lost 5 bases to trimming and J lost 2 bases, with 6 bases between them. The CDR3 runs to 12 residues.

The rearrangement joins TRBV30 to TRBJ1-1; 8 bases align to TRBD1. Germline values: CDR1 GTSNPN, CDR2 SVGIG (reference sequence). This CDR3 spans 14 amino acids. Trimming at V came to 4 bases and at J to 0 bases, leaving 4 bases not matched to a gene. The CDR3, as DNA: TGTGCCTGGAAAGACAGGGGCATGAACACTGAAGCTTTCTTT. As protein: CAWKDRGMNTEAFF.

The rearrangement joins TRBV19 to TRBJ1-1, with D possibly TRBD1 on 6 matching bases. The CDR3 has 13 amino acids. V lost 4 bases and J 7 bases, leaving 13 bases between the germline ends. CDR1 LNHDA and CDR2 SQIVND come from the germline V gene (reference sequence). CDR3 bases: TGTGCCAGTAGTAACCCAGGGGAGGGTGAAGCTTTCTTT. Translated: CASSNPGEGEAFF.

V is TRBV5-6 and J is TRBJ1-5; D call uncertain. Per the germline V gene, CDR1 is SGHDT and CDR2 is YYEEEE. The CDR3 length is 15 residues. The ends were cut back, 1 base at V and 7 bases at J, with 15 bases in the middle. CDR3 in amino acids: CASSLYGGVGQPQHF. In nucleotides, the CDR3 is TGTGCCAGCAGCTTGTATGGCGGGGTAGGGCAGCCCCAGCATTTT. The variable domain in full, with the rest retrieved from reference TRBV5-6 and TRBJ1-5, is DAGVTQSPTHLIKTRGQQVTLRCSPKSGHDTVSWYQQALGQGPQFIFQYYEEEERQRGNFPDRFSGHQFPNYSSELNVNALLLGDSALYLCASSLYGGVGQPQHFGDGTRLSIL.

The genes are TRBV11-2 and TRBJ1-4; 10 bases map to TRBD1. With 2 bases clipped from V and 5 bases from J, the junction kept 8 bases outside the gene matches. The length of the CDR3 is 17 residues. Germline CDR1 is SGHAT and CDR2 is FQNNGV. CDR3 residues: CASSLIRPGQGNEKLFF. CDR3 nucleotides: TGTGCCAGCAGCTTAATCCGGCCGGGACAGGGGAATGAAAAACTGTTTTTT.

This clone was seen only a few times. The chain couples TRBV4-1 to TRBJ2-7; 12 bases agree with TRBD2. CDR3 length: 17 amino acids. Germline CDR1 MGHRA, CDR2 YSYEKL. Losses at the gene ends were 0 bases for V and 3 bases for J; bases not matched to a gene: 6. The CDR3 region is CASSQDFQLAGGYEQYF. CDR3 nucleotide sequence: TGCGCCAGCAGCCAAGATTTCCAACTAGCGGGGGGCTACGAGCAGTACTTC.

This clone was counted a single time. This chain joins TRBV19 and TRBJ1-1; tentatively, D is TRBD1 (5 bases). Germline V gene lookup returns CDR1 LNHDA and CDR2 SQIVND (reference sequence). V was clipped by 4 bases and J by 5 bases, with 14 bases between them. The CDR3 length is 14 residues. CDR3 coding DNA: TGTGCCAGTAGTAAATCGGGACTCTCGACTGAAGCTTTCTTT. Its translation: CASSKSGLSTEAFF. Combining the CDR3 with reference TRBV19 and TRBJ1-1 gives the whole variable domain DGGITQSPKYLFRKEGQNVTLSCEQNLNHDAMYWYRQDPGQGLRLIYYSQIVNDFQKGDIAEGYSVSREKKESFPLTVTSAQKNPTAFYLCASSKSGLSTEAFFGQGTRLTVV.

The chain is built from TRBV5-1 and TRBJ2-5; D is perhaps TRBD1 (6 bases). The germline V gene encodes CDR1 SGHRS and CDR2 YFSETQ. The V end lost 4 bases, the J end lost 2 bases, and 12 bases lay between the germline ends. CDR3 length: 14 amino acids. CDR3: CASSTQGSQETQYF. The CDR3 DNA is TGCGCCAGCAGCACACAGGGTTCGCAAGAGACCCAGTACTTC.

There are a few counts of this clone. This chain uses TRBV27 with TRBJ1-5; D may be TRBD1 (5 bases). Per the germline V gene, CDR1 is MNHEY and CDR2 is SMNVEV (reference sequence). This CDR3 region has 16 residues. The germline V and J ends were trimmed by 6 bases and 3 bases, with 18 bases remaining between them. Here the CDR3 DNA reads TGTGCCAGCAGCTCGTCTGCGGGGGAGAACAATCAGCCCCAGCATTTT. Protein product: CASSSSAGENNQPQHF.

This clone was seen more than once but under ten times. The J gene is TRBJ2-5, the V gene TRBV25-1; D uncertain. The CDR3 spans 11 residues. Trimming stripped 5 bases from V and 2 bases from J, with 3 bases between. The germline V gene encodes CDR1 MGHDK and CDR2 SYGVNS. The CDR3 spells CASSPQETQYF. CDR3 coding DNA: TGTGCCAGCAGTCCACAAGAGACCCAGTACTTC.

The chain links TRBV19 to TRBJ1-2; no firm D call. V was shortened by 6 bases and J by 4 bases, with 18 bases between the two germline ends. Germline CDR1 and CDR2: LNHDA and SQIVND (reference sequence). CDR3 length: 15 residues. The CDR3 reads CASSNLGFVGYGYTF. CDR3 DNA sequence: TGTGCCAGTAGCAATTTGGGCTTTGTTGGCTATGGCTACACCTTC.

The chain combines TRBV5-1 with TRBJ2-2, with 7 bases that match TRBD1. The CDR3 is 15 amino acids. With 3 bases clipped from V and 3 bases from J, the junction kept 5 bases outside the gene matches. The germline V gene has CDR1 SGHRS and CDR2 YFSETQ. The CDR3 nucleotides read TGCGCCAGCAGCTGGACAGGTCGCGACACCGGGGAGCTGTTTTTT. Translating gives CASSWTGRDTGELFF.

The chain links TRBV5-4 to TRBJ2-5; 7 positions agree with TRBD2. Germline CDR1 and CDR2: SGHNT and YYREEE (reference sequence). CDR3 size: 12 residues. Unmatched junction bases numbered 2, after V lost 4 bases and J lost 5 bases. The CDR3 DNA sequence: TGTGCCAGCAGCGGGGGAGGGGAGACCCAGTACTTC. It codes for CASSGGGETQYF.